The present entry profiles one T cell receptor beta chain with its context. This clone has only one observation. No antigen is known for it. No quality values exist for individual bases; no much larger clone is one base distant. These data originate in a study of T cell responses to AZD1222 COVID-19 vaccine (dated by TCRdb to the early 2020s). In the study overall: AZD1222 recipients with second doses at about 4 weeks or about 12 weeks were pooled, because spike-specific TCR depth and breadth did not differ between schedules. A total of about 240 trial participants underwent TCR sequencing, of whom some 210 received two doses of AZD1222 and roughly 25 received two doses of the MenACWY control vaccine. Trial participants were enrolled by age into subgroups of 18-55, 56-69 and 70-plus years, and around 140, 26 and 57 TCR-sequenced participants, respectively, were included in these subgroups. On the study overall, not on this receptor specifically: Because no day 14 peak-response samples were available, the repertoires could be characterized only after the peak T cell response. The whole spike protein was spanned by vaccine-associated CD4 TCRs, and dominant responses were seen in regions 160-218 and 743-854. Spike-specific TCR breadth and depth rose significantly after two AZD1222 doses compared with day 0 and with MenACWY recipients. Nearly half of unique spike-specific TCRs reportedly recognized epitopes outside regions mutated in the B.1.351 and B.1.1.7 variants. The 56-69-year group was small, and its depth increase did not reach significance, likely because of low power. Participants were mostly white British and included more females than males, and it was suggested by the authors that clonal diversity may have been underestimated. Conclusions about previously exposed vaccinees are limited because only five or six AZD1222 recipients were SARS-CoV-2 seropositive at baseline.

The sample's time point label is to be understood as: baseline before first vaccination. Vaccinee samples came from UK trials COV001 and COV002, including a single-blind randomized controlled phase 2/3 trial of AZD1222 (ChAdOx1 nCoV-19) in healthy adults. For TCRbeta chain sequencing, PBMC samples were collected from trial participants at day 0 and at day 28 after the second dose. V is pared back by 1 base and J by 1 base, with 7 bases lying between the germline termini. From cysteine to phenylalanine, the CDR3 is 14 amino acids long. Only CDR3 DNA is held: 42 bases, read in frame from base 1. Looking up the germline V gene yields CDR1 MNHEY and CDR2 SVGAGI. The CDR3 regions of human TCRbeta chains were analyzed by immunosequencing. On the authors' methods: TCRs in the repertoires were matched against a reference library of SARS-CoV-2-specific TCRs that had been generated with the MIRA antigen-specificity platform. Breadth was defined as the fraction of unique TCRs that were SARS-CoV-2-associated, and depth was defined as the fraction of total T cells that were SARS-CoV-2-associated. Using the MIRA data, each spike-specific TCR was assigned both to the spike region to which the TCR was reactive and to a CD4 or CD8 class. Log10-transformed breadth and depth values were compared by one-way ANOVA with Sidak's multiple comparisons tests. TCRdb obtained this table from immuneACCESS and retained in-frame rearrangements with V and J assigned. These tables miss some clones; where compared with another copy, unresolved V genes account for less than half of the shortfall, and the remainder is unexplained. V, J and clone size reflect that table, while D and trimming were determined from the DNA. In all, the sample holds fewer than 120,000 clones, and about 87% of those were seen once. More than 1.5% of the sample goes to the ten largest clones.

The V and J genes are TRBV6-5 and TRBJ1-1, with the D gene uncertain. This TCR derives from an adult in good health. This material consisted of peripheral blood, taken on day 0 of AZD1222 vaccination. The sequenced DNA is TGTGCCAGCAGTTACTTACAGCGGAACACTGAAGCTTTCTTT. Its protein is CASSYLQRNTEAFF.